The clone carrying this TCR beta chain was seen a handful of times. This entry is derived from a study of blood T cell repertoires in COVID-19. CDR1 and CDR2 from the germline V gene are MNHEY and SVGAGI. The CDR3 is 13 residues long. With 5 bases clipped from V and 6 bases from J, the junction kept 3 bases outside the gene matches. Assay used: immunoSEQ multiplex PCR; TCRdb lists only in-frame clones, some missing. The sample yields about 220,000 clones, around 86% seen once. The sample comprised peripheral blood. This TCR came from a human donor in a cohort sampled during active COVID-19. This chain joins TRBV6-5 and TRBJ2-1, with 8 bases that match TRBD2. For the CDR3, the DNA is TGTGCCAGCAGTAGCGGGAGAGTCAATGAGCAGTTCTTC. Translation: CASSSGRVNEQFF.